This TCR beta chain emerged from a study of response to subunit inactivated influenza vaccine. TCRdb re-called the RT-PCR reads with MiXCR, one entry per CDR3 protein. The sample has some 160,000 distinct CDR3 sequences, 11% seen once. The germline gives CDR1 SGHTA, CDR2 FQGNSA. Losses at the gene ends were 3 bases for V and 5 bases for J; bases not matched to a gene: 5. The CDR3 is 15 amino acids. Here the sequenced sample was non-naive T cells sorted from PBMCs, taken roughly 47 days after vaccination. The receptor was isolated from a man aged 50-59 years who received an inactivated influenza vaccine. This rearrangement joins TRBV7-2 to TRBJ2-1; TRBD2 matches at 9 bases. The CDR3 is CASSFSSGNHNEQFF. The CDR3 bases are TGTGCCAGCAGCTTTTCTAGCGGGAACCACAATGAGCAGTTCTTC.